The clone carrying this T cell receptor (beta chain) turned up a few times. Its antigen is unknown. TCRdb re-analysed the reads in MiXCR, keeping a single row per CDR3 protein. Of 60,000 to 75,000 distinct CDR3 sequences listed, 20% to 25% are singletons. These data originate in a study of type 1 regulatory T cells. At the level of the study: T-allo10 is an in vitro-generated, Tr1-enriched CD4 T cell product specific for alloantigen. Findings and caveats of the study: Tr1 cells had a more restricted TCR repertoire than non-Tr1 cells.

CDR3 size: 15 residues. Germline V lookup: CDR1 SGHDT, CDR2 YYEEEE. Trimming took 2 bases from V and 4 from J; bases not matched to a gene: 2. Material for sequencing was cultured type 1 regulatory T (Tr1) cells, either the whole culture or a sorted fraction (not recorded which). The receptor was isolated from a human donor in good health. The chain combines TRBV5-6 with TRBJ2-1; TRBD2 agrees at 11 bases. CDR3 sequence: CASSFGTSGYNEQFF. CDR3 DNA: TGTGCCAGCAGCTTTGGGACTAGCGGTTACAATGAGCAGTTCTTC.